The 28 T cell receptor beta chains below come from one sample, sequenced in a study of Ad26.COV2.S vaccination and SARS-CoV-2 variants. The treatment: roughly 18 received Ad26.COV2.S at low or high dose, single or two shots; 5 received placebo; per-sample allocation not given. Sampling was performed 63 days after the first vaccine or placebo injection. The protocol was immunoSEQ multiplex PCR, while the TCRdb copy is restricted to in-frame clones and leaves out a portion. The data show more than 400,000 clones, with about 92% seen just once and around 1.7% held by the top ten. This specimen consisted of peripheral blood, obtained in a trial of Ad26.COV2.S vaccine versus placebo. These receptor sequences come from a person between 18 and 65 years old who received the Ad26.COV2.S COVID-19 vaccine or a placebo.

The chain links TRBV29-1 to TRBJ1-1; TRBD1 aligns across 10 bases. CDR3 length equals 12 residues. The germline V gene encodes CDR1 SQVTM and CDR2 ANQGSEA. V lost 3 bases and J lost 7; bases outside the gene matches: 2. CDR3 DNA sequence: TGCAGCGTTGAGCGGGACAGGGGTGAAGCTTTCTTT. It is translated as CSVERDRGEAFF.

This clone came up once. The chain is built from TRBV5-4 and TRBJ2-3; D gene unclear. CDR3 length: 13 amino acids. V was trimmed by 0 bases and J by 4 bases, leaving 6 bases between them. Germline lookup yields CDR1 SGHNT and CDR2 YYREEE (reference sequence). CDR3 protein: CASSLVAPDTQYF. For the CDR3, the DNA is TGTGCCAGCAGCTTGGTGGCCCCAGATACGCAGTATTTT.

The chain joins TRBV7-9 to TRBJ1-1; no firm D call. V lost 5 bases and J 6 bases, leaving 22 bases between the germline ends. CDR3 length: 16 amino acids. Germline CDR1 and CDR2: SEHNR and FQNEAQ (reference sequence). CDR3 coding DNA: TGTGCCAGCAGCCCGAAATATTCCCTACTGGGATCTGAAGCTTTCTTT. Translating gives CASSPKYSLLGSEAFF.

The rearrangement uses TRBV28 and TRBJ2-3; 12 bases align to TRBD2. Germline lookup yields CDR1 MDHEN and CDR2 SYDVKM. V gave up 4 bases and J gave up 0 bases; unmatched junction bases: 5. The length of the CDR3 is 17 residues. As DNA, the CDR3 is TGTGCCAGCAGTTCCGGACTAGCGGGGAGGAGCACAGATACGCAGTATTTT. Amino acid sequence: CASSSGLAGRSTDTQYF.

As DNA, the CDR3 is TGTGCCATCAGTGTAGACAGCCGGGGGAACACTGAAGCTTTCTTT. Encoded protein: CAISVDSRGNTEAFF. The V and J genes are TRBV10-3 and TRBJ1-1, with D maybe TRBD1 (5 bases). There are 15 residues in the CDR3. V lost 4 bases to trimming and J lost 1 base, with 13 bases between them. CDR1 is ENHRY and CDR2 is SYGVKD in the germline V gene.

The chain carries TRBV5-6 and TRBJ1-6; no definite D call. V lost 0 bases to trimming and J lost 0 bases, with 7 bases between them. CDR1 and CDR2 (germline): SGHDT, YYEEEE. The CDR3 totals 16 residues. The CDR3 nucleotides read TGTGCCAGCAGCTTGGGGGAGGTCTCCTATAATTCACCCCTCCACTTT. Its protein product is CASSLGEVSYNSPLHF.

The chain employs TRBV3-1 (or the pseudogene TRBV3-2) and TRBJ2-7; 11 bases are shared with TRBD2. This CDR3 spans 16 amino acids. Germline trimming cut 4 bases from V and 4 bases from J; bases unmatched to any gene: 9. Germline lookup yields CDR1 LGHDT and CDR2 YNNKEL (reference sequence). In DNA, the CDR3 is TGTGCCAGCAGCCCTCTAGCGGGGGGCCGACGATACGAGCAGTACTTC. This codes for CASSPLAGGRRYEQYF.

The CDR3 spells CASSDGLGTDTQYF. In DNA form, the CDR3 reads TGTGCCAGCAGTGATGGTCTTGGCACAGATACGCAGTATTTT. V gene TRBV6-1 combines with J gene TRBJ2-3; no firm D call. The CDR3 extends over 14 amino acids. Germline assignment: CDR1 MNHNS and CDR2 SASEGT. V gave up 3 bases and J gave up 1 base, with 8 bases separating them.

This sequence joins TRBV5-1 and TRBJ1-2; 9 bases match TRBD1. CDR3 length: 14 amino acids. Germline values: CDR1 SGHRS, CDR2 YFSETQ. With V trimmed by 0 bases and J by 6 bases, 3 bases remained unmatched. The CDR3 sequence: CASSLATGGDGYTF. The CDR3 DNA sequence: TGCGCCAGCAGCTTGGCTACAGGGGGCGATGGCTACACCTTC.

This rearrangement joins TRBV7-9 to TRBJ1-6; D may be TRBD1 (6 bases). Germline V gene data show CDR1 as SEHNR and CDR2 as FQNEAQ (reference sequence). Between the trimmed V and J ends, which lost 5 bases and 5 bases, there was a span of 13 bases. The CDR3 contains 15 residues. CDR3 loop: CASSLTGFNNSPLHF. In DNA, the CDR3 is TGTGCCAGCAGCCTTACAGGGTTTAATAATTCACCCCTCCACTTT.

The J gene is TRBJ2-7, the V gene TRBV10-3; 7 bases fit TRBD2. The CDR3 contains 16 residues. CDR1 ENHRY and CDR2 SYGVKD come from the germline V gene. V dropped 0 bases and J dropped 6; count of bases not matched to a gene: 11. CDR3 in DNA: TGTGCCATCAGTGAGTCGAGTCTAGCAGGCGGGGGCGAGCAGTACTTC. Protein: CAISESSLAGGGEQYF.

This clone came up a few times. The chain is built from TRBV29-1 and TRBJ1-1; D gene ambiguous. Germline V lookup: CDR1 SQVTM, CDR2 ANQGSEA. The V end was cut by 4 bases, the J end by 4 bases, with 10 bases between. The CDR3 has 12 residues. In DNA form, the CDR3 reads TGCAGCGTTGTATCGTACGGCACTGAAGCTTTCTTT. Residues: CSVVSYGTEAFF.

The chain's CDR3 is CASSQQTGGKETQYF. CDR3 nucleotides: TGTGCCAGCAGTCAACAAACAGGGGGAAAAGAGACCCAGTACTTC. This chain links TRBV2 with TRBJ2-5; the match to TRBD1 covers 8 bases. This CDR3 has 15 amino acids. Germline V lookup: CDR1 SNHLY, CDR2 FYNNEI. The ends lost 5 bases at V and 3 bases at J; junction bases unmatched: 8.

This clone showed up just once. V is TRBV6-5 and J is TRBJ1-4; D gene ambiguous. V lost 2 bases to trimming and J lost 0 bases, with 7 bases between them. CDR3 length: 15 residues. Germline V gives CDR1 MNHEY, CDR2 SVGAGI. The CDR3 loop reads CASSYGVPTNEKLFF. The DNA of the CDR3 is TGTGCCAGCAGTTACGGGGTACCAACTAATGAAAAACTGTTTTTT.

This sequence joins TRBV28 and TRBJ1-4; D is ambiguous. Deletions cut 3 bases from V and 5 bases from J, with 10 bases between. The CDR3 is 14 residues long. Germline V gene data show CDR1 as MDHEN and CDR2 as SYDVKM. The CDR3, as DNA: TGTGCCAGCAGTTTCAGACTTCTAAATGAAAAACTGTTTTTT. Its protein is CASSFRLLNEKLFF.

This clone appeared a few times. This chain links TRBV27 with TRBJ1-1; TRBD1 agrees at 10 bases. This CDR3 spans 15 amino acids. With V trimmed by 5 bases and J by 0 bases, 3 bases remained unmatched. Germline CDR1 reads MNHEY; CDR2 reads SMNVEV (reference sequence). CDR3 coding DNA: TGTGCCAGCAGTGGACAGGGGGTTATGAACACTGAAGCTTTCTTT. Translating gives CASSGQGVMNTEAFF.

CDR3 protein: CASSSQGNTEAFF. In nucleotides, the CDR3 is TGTGCCAGCAGCTCGCAGGGGAACACTGAAGCTTTCTTT. The chain links TRBV11-2 to TRBJ1-1, with D maybe TRBD1 (5 bases). CDR1 and CDR2 (germline): SGHAT, FQNNGV. The CDR3 has 13 residues. The V gene lost 4 bases and the J gene lost 1 base, with 7 bases spanning the gap. Variable domain in full (rest from reference TRBV11-2 and TRBJ1-1): EAGVAQSPRYKIIEKRQSVAFWCNPISGHATLYWYQQILGQGPKLLIQFQNNGVVDDSQLPKDRFSAERLKGVDSTLKIQPAKLEDSAVYLCASSSQGNTEAFFGQGTRLTVV.

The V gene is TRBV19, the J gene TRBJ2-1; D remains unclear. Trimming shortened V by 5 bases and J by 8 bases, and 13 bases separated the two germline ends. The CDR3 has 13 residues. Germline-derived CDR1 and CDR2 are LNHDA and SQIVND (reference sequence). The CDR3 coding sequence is TGTGCCAGTAGTCCTGCTTCAATCCATGAGCAGTTCTTC. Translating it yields CASSPASIHEQFF.

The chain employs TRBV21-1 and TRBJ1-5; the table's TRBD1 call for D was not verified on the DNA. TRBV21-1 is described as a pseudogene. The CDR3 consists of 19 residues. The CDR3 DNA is TGTGCCAGCAGCAAAGCTAAGACCCCTGGGGCGGCTAACAATCAGCCCCAGCATTTT. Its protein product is CASSKAKTPGAANNQPQHF.

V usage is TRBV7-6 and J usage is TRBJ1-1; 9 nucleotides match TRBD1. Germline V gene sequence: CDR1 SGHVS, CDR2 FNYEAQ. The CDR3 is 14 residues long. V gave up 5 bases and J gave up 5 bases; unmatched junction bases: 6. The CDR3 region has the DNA TGTGCCAGCAGCGCAACAGGGGGCCTAACTGAAGCTTTCTTT. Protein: CASSATGGLTEAFF. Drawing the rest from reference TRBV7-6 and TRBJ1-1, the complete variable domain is GAGVSQSPRYKVTKRGQDVALRCDPISGHVSLYWYRQALGQGPEFLTYFNYEAQQDKSGLPNDRFSAERPEGSISTLTIQRTEQRDSAMYRCASSATGGLTEAFFGQGTRLTVV.

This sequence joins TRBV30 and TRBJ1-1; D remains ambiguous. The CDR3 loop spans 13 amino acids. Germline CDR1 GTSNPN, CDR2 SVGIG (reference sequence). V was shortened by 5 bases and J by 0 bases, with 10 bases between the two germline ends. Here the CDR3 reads CAWAGPLNTEAFF. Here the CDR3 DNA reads TGTGCCTGGGCCGGACCGCTGAACACTGAAGCTTTCTTT.

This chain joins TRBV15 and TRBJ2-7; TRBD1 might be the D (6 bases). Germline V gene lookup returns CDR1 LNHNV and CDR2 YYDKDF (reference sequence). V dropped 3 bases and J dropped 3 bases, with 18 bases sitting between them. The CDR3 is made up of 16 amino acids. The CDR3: CATSRAKGVFHYEQYF. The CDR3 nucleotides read TGTGCCACCAGCAGGGCTAAGGGGGTGTTTCACTACGAGCAGTACTTC.

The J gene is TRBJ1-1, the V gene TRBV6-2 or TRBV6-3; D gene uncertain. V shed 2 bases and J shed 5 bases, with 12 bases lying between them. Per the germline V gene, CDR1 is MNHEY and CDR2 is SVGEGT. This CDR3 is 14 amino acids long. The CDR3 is CASSYARSQTEAFF. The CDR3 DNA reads TGTGCCAGCAGTTACGCCCGGTCCCAGACTGAAGCTTTCTTT.

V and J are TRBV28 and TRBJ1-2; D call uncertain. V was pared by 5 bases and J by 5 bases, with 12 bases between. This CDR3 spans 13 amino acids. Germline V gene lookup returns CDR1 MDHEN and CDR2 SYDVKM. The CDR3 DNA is TGTGCCAGCAGTCCCCCTCCAACTTATGGCTACACCTTC. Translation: CASSPPPTYGYTF.

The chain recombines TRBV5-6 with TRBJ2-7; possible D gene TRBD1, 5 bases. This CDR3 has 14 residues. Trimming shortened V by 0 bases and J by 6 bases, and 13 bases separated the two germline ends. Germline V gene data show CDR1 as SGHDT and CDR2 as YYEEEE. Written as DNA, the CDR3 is TGTGCCAGCAGCTTGGAAATGGGGCTAAGCGAGCAGTACTTC. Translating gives CASSLEMGLSEQYF.

CDR3 nucleotide sequence: TGTGCCAGCATCCTCACGGGGACAGCACACGAGCAGTACTTC. Translating it yields CASILTGTAHEQYF. This rearrangement joins TRBV5-8 to TRBJ2-7; 7 bases map to TRBD1. The CDR3 consists of 14 residues. Trimming at V came to 6 bases and at J to 5 bases, leaving 11 bases not matched to a gene. The germline CDR1 and CDR2 sequences are SGHTS and YDEGEE.

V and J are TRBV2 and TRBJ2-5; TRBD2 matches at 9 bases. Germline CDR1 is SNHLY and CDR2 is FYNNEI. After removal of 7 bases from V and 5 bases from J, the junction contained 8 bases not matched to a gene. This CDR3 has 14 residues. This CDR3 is CASNQKSGRETQYF. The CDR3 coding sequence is TGTGCCAGCAATCAAAAAAGCGGGAGGGAGACCCAGTACTTC.

CDR3 region: CASGLGGTEAFF. The CDR3 DNA follows: TGTGCTAGTGGTTTAGGAGGAACTGAAGCTTTCTTT. The chain couples TRBV12-5 to TRBJ1-1; D not resolved. The germline V gene has CDR1 LGHNT and CDR2 FRNRAP. This CDR3 spans 12 amino acids. With 3 bases removed from V and 5 bases from J, the gap between germline ends came to 7 bases.